The sequence of this T cell receptor beta chain was determined in a study of CD8+ T cells in alopecia areata. Trimming took 6 bases from V and 0 from J, leaving 12 bases between them. Germline lookup yields CDR1 SGHTA and CDR2 FQGNSA. This CDR3 region has 14 residues. Treatment reported: oral pan-JAK inhibitor, 5-10 mg twice daily. The sequencing template was cDNA reverse transcribed from extracted RNA. Method: immunoSEQ multiplex PCR; TCRdb's copy keeps in-frame clones and lacks some. The sample has around 190,000 clones, less than 65% seen once. A few counts support this clone. This chain joins TRBV7-2 and TRBJ2-7; no firm D call. The TCR comes from a human donor with alopecia areata. This material consisted of CD4+ T cells sorted from blood, taken at week 24, from a patient treated with tofacitinib. DNA for the CDR3: TGTGCCAGCAGGCGTCCCACAAACTCCTACGAGCAGTACTTC. It specifies CASRRPTNSYEQYF.